The present T cell receptor (beta chain) was sequenced within a study of identical twins. This CDR3 contains 13 residues. Germline values: CDR1 MGHRA, CDR2 YSYEKL. Turning to this clonotype: Its cognate antigen is unknown. The germline gene is not matched at one end of the junction; a read error may be the cause.

Broader study findings: Insertion counts were lower in abundant cord blood beta clonotypes, a trend that memory repertoires did not show.

A universal primer site was incorporated via template switching, and the cDNA contained unique molecular identifiers. TCRdb used MiXCR to reprocess the 5' RACE reads, holding one entry per CDR3 protein. The sample includes 1.5 million or so distinct CDR3 sequences, 32% of them seen just once. The specimen sequenced was cord blood. This TCR was recovered from a newborn girl in good health. The chain employs TRBV4-1 and TRBJ2-7, with no clear D. The CDR3 bases are TGCGCCAGCAGCCAAGTTGGGTCTTACGAGCAGAACTTC. It specifies CASSQVGSYEQNF.